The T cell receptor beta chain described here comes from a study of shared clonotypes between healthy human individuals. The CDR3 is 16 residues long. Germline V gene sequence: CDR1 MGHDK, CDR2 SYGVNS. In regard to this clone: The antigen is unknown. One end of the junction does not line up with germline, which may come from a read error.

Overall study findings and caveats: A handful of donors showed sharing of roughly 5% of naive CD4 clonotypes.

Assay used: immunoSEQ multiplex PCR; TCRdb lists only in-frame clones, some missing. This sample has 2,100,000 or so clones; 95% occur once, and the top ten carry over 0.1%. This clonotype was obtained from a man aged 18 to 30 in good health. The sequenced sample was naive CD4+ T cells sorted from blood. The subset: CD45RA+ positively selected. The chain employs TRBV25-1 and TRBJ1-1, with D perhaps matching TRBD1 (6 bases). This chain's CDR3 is CASRESGVSLNTEAFF. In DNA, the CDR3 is TGTGCCAGCAGAGAATCAGGGGTCTCCCTCAACACTGAAGCTTTCTTT. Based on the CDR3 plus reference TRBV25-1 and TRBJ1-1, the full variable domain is EADIYQTPRYLVIGTGKKITLECSQTMGHDKMYWYQQDPGMELHLIHYSYGVNSTEKGDLSSESTVSRIRTEHFPLTLESARPSHTSQYLCASRESGVSLNTEAFFGQGTRLTVV.